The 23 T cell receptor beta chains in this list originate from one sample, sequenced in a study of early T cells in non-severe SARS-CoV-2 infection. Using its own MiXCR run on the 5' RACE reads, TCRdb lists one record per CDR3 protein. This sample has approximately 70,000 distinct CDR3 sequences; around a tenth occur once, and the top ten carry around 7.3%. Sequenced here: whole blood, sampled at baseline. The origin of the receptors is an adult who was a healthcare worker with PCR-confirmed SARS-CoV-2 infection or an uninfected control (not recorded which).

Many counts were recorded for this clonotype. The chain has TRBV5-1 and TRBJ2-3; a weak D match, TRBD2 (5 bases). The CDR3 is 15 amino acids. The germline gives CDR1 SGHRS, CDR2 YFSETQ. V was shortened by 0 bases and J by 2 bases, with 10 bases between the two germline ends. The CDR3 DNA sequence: TGCGCCAGCAGCTTGGTAGGCGGGCTCACAGATACGCAGTATTTT. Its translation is CASSLVGGLTDTQYF.

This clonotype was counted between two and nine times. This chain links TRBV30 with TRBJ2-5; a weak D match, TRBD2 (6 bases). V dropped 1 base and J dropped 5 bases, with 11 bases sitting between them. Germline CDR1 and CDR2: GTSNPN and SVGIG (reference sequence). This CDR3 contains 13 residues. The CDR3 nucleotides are TGTGCCTGGAGTGAACCGGGGAGGGAGACCCAGTACTTC. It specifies CAWSEPGRETQYF. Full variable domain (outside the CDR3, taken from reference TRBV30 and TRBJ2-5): SQTIHQWPATLVQPVGSPLSLECTVEGTSNPNLYWYRQAAGRGLQLLFYSVGIGQISSEVPQNLSASRPQDRQFILSSKKLLLSDSGFYLCAWSEPGRETQYFGPGTRLLVL.

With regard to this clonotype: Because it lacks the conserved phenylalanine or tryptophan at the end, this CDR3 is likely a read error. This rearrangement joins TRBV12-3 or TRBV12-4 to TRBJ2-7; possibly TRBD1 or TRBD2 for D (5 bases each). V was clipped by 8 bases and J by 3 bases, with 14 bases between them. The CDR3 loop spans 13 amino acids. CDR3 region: CASARDAYYEQYS. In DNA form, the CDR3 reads TGTGCCAGCGCAAGGGACGCCTACTACGAGCAGTACTCC.

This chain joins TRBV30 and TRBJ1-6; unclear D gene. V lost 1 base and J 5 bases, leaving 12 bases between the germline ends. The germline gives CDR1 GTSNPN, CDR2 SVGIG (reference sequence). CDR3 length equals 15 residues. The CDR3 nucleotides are TGTGCCTGGAGTGCCTCAGGTCCTAATAATTCACCCCTCCACTTT. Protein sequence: CAWSASGPNNSPLHF.

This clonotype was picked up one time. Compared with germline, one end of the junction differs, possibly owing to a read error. This CDR3 is CTSSYGGVRSNEQFF. The CDR3 DNA sequence: TGTACCAGCAGCTACGGAGGAGTTAGGTCGAATGAGCAGTTCTTC. The V call is TRBV7-9, the J call TRBJ2-1, with TRBD2 as a possible D gene (5 bases). The CDR3 extends over 15 amino acids. Germline V gives CDR1 SEHNR, CDR2 FQNEAQ (reference sequence). Drawing the rest from reference TRBV7-9 and TRBJ2-1, the complete variable domain is DTGVSQNPRHKITKRGQNVTFRCDPISEHNRLYWYRQTLGQGPEFLTYFQNEAQLEKSRLLSDRFSAERPKGSFSTLEIQRTEQGDSAMYLCTSSYGGVRSNEQFFGPGTRLTVL.

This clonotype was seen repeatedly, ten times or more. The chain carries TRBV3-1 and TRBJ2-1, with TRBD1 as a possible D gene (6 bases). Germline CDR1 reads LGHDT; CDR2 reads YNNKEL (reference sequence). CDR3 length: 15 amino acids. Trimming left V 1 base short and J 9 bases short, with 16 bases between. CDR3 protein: CASSQVVVLGAEQFF. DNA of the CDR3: TGTGCCAGCAGCCAAGTAGTAGTCCTGGGGGCTGAGCAGTTCTTC.

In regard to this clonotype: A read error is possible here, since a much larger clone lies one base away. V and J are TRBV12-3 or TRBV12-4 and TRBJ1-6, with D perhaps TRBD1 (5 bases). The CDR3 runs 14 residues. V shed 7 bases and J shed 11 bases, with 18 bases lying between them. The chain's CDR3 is CASTPEGGGAPLHF. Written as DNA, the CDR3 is TGTGCCAGCACCCCGGAGGGCGGAGGGGCACCCCTCCACTTT.

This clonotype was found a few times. The CDR3 loop reads CASSQTSWELFF. DNA for the CDR3: TGTGCCAGCAGCCAAACCTCCTGGGAGCTGTTTTTT. The rearrangement uses TRBV3-1 and TRBJ2-2, with unresolved D. Germline lookup yields CDR1 LGHDT and CDR2 YNNKEL (reference sequence). Trimming took off 2 bases at V and 9 bases at J, with 7 bases between the two ends. There are 12 residues in the CDR3.

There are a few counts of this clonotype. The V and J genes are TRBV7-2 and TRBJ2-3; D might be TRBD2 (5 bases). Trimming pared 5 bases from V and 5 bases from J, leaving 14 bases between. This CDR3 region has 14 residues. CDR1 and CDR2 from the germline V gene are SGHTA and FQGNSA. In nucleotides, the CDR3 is TGTGCCAGCAGCAACCGACCCGGGAAAGATACGCAGTATTTT. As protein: CASSNRPGKDTQYF.

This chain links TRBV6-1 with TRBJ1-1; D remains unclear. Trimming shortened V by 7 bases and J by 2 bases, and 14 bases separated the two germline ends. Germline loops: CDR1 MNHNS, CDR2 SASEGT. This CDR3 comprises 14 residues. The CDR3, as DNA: TGTGCCAGCAATCAGAGAGCAGCAAACACTGAAGCTTTCTTT. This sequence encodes CASNQRAANTEAFF.

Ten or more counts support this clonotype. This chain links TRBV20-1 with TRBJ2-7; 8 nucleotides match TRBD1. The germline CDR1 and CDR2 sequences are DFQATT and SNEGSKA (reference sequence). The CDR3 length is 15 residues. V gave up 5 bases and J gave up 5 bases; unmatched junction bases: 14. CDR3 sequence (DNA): TGCAGTGCTCCTAAACAGGGGGTCCTTCGGGACGAGCAGTACTTC. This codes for CSAPKQGVLRDEQYF.

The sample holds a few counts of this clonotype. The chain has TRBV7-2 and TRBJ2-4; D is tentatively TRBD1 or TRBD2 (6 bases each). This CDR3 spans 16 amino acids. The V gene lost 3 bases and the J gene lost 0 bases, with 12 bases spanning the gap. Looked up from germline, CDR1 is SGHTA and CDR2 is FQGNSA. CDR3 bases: TGTGCCAGCAGCTTCGTGGGGGGCCAAGCCAAAAACATTCAGTACTTC. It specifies CASSFVGGQAKNIQYF.

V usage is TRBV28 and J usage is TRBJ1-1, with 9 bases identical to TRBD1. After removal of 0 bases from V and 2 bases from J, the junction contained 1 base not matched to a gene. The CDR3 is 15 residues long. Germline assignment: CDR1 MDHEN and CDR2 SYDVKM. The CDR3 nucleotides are TGTGCCAGCAGTTTATGGACAGGGGGAAACACTGAAGCTTTCTTT. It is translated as CASSLWTGGNTEAFF. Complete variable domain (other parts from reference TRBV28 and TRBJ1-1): DVKVTQSSRYLVKRTGEKVFLECVQDMDHENMFWYRQDPGLGLRLIYFSYDVKMKEKGDIPEGYSVSREKKERFSLILESASTNQTSMYLCASSLWTGGNTEAFFGQGTRLTVV.

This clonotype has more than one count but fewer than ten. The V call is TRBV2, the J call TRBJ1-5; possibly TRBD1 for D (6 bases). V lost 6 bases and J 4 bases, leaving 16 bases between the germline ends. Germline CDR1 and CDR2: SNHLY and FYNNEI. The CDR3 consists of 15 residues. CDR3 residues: CASRTGYTNNQPQHF. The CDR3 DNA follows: TGTGCCAGCAGGACAGGTTATACGAATAATCAGCCCCAGCATTTT.

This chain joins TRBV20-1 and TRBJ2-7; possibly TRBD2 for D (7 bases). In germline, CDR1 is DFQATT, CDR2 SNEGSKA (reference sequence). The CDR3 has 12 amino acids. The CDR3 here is CTPGGGRYEQYF. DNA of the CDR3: TGCACCCCTGGGGGGGGGCGCTACGAGCAGTACTTC.

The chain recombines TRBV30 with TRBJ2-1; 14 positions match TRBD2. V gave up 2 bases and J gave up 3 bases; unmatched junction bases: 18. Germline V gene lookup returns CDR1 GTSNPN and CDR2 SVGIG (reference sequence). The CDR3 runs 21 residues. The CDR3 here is CAWSQLGLAGGLHLVYNEQFF. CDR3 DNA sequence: TGTGCCTGGAGTCAACTCGGACTAGCGGGGGGCCTACACCTCGTCTACAATGAGCAGTTCTTC.

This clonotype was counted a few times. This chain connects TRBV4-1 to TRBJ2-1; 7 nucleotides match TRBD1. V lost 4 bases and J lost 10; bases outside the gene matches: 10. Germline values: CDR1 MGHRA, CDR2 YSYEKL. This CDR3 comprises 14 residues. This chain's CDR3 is CASSPTGLIREQFF. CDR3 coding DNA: TGCGCCAGCAGCCCGACAGGGTTGATTAGGGAGCAGTTCTTC.

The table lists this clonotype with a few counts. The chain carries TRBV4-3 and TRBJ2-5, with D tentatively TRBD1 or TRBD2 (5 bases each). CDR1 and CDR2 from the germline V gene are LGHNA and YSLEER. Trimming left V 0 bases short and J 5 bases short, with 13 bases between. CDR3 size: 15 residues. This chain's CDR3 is CASSQDWGFWETQYF. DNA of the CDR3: TGCGCCAGCAGCCAAGATTGGGGGTTTTGGGAGACCCAGTACTTC.

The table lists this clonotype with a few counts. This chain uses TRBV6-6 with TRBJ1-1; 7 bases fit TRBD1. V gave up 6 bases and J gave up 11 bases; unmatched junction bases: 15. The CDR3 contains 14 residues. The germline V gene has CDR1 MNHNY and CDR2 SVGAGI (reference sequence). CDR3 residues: CASSNEIPGQSAFF. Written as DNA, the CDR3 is TGTGCCAGCAGCAACGAGATACCGGGACAGTCGGCTTTCTTT.

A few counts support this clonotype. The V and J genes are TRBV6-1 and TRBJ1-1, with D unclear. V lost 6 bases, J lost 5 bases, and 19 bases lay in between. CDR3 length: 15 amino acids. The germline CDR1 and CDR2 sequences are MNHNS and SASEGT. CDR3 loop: CASSPLFVGLTEAFF. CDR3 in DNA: TGTGCCAGCAGCCCCCTGTTCGTAGGCTTGACTGAAGCTTTCTTT.

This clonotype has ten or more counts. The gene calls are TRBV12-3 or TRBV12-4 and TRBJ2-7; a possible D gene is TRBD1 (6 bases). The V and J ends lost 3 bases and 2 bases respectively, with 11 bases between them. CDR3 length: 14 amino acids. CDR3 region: CASSFGGRAYEQYF. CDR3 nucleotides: TGTGCCAGCAGTTTTGGGGGCAGGGCCTACGAGCAGTACTTC.

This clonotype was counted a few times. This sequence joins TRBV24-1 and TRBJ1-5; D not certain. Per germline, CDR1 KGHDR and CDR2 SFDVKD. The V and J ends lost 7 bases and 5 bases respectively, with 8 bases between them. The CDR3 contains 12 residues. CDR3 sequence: CATRDGDQPQHF. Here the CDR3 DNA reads TGTGCCACCAGGGACGGGGATCAGCCCCAGCATTTT.

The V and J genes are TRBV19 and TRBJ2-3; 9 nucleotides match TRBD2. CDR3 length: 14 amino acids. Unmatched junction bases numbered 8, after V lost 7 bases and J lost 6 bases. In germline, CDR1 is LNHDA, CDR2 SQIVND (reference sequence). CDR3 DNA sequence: TGTGCCAGTAAGGCGGGGGGGCCTGGGGATACGCAGTATTTT. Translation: CASKAGGPGDTQYF.